These T cell receptor beta chains were read from a single sample in a study of T cells after yellow fever vaccination. Via MiXCR, TCRdb re-called the 5' RACE reads, giving one row per CDR3 protein. The sample records some 200,000 distinct CDR3 sequences, 11% being singletons. Sequenced here: CD8+ T cells sorted from PBMCs, sampled 15 days after the yellow fever booster vaccination. These receptor sequences come from a young man who received the YFV17D yellow fever vaccine. The CDR3 runs from the conserved cysteine through the conserved F or W. A D gene is named only where the DNA matches it firmly. Some rows mark clone size as missing; the rest say once, few, many or name a class of expanded clone.

d_call,v_call,clone_size,j_call,cdr3_nt,cdr3_aa
NA,TRBV7-9,NA,TRBJ2-5,TGTGCCAGCAGCTTATCGGAACGGGGGCGTGAGACCCAGTACTTC,CASSLSERGRETQYF
TRBD2,TRBV4-2,NA,TRBJ2-5,TGTGCCAGCAGCCAAGCCGAGCGGGGGGCCTTTGAGACCCAGTACTTC,CASSQAERGAFETQYF
NA,TRBV28,NA,TRBJ2-5,TGTGCCAGCAGGAATCGTGGCGGGGGCCCCCAAGAGACCCAGTACTTC,CASRNRGGGPQETQYF
TRBD2,TRBV30,NA,TRBJ2-5,TGTGCCTGGAGTCCCCCAGCGGGGGAGGAGACCCAGTACTTC,CAWSPPAGEETQYF
NA,TRBV7-9,few,TRBJ2-2,TGTGCCTACGAACCGGGACAGAACACCGGGGAGCTGTTTTTT,CAYEPGQNTGELFF
NA,TRBV9,NA,TRBJ2-2,TGTGCCAGCAGCCCACCCAGACTAGGAGCCAGGGAGCTGTTTTTT,CASSPPRLGARELFF
TRBD2,TRBV6-4,medium-sized,TRBJ2-1,TGTGCCAGCAGTGAAGCGGGGGGCTCCTACAATGAGCAGTTCTTC,CASSEAGGSYNEQFF
NA,TRBV6-1,NA,TRBJ2-5,TGTGCCAGCAGAGCTCGATACCCGTTAGGAGCAGGGCAAGAGACCCAGTACTTC,CASRARYPLGAGQETQYF
NA,TRBV15,few,TRBJ2-5,TGTGCCACCAGCAGAGCACAGTTACCTCGACTAGAAGAGACCCAGTACTTC,CATSRAQLPRLEETQYF
TRBD1,TRBV29-1,NA,TRBJ1-2,TGCAGCGTTGAGGTTTTTTGGGACAGGGGGCTTTCTGGTGGCTACACCTTC,CSVEVFWDRGLSGGYTF
TRBD2,TRBV12-5,NA,TRBJ2-3,TGTGCTAGTGGTTTCCTAGCGGGGGGCACAGATACGCAGTATTTT,CASGFLAGGTDTQYF
TRBD1,TRBV15,NA,TRBJ1-1,TGTGCCACCAGCAGAGAACGGGACAGGGTGACTGAAGCTTTCTTT,CATSRERDRVTEAFF
TRBD2,TRBV11-2,NA,TRBJ2-2,TGTGCCAGCAGCTCCCCTAGCGGGGGAACGAACACCGGGGAGCTGTTTTTT,CASSSPSGGTNTGELFF
NA,TRBV6-2/TRBV6-3,NA,TRBJ2-1,TGTGCCAGCAGTTCCTCCACTAGCTCCTACAATGAGCAGTTCTTC,CASSSSTSSYNEQFF
TRBD1,TRBV27,NA,TRBJ2-5,TGTGCCAGCAGTGGGCTACGGACAGGCGCAGAGACCCAGTACTTC,CASSGLRTGAETQYF
TRBD1,TRBV5-1,NA,TRBJ2-5,TGCGCCAGCAGCTCGAACCCAGACAGGGAAGAGACCCAGTACTTC,CASSSNPDREETQYF
NA,TRBV7-9,NA,TRBJ1-5,TGTGCCAGCAGTCCAGACGGCTATAGCAATCAGCCCCAGCATTTT,CASSPDGYSNQPQHF
TRBD1,TRBV13,few,TRBJ2-5,TGTGCCAGCAGCCCGAGGGGGCTGGAGACCCAGTACTTC,CASSPRGLETQYF
NA,TRBV6-2/TRBV6-3,NA,TRBJ1-5,TGTGCCAGCAGTCCCCGGGGGACTAGAGTGGGCAATCAGCCCCAGCATTTT,CASSPRGTRVGNQPQHF
NA,TRBV2,many,TRBJ2-7,TGTGCCAGCACCAGATCGGACGGCTACGAGCAGTACTTC,CASTRSDGYEQYF
NA,TRBV7-9,few,TRBJ1-3,TGTGCCAGTTCCGGGACTCAACTGGGAAACACCATATATTTT,CASSGTQLGNTIYF
NA,TRBV7-9,NA,TRBJ2-3,TGTGCCAGCAGCCCGCCCTGGGAAGATACGCAGTATTTT,CASSPPWEDTQYF
NA,TRBV10-3,many,TRBJ2-1,TGTGCCATCAGTGAGTTGGCCAGGGAGACTTACAATGAGCAGTTCTTC,CAISELARETYNEQFF
TRBD1,TRBV9,few,TRBJ2-5,TGTGCCAGCAGCCCGACAGGGCGTCATCGGGAGACCCAGTACTTC,CASSPTGRHRETQYF
NA,TRBV7-9,NA,TRBJ2-7,TGTGCCAGCAGCCCCCCGAGGTCCTACGAGCAGTACTTC,CASSPPRSYEQYF
NA,TRBV27,NA,TRBJ2-3,TGTGCCACCTTGGGGGGGGCTTGGACGCAGTATTTT,CATLGGAWTQYF
TRBD1,TRBV14,NA,TRBJ2-5,TGTGCCAGCAGCCAAGCGACAGGGAGAGAGACCCAGTACTTC,CASSQATGRETQYF
TRBD1,TRBV6-6,few,TRBJ1-5,TGTGCCAGCAGTTACAACCCCAGGGGGGAAAATAGCAATCAGCCCCAGCATTTT,CASSYNPRGENSNQPQHF
NA,TRBV3-1,NA,TRBJ2-1,TGTGCCAGCAGCCAAGGGGGCGGACGCCTGGGCCAGTTCTTC,CASSQGGGRLGQFF
NA,TRBV12-3/TRBV12-4,NA,TRBJ2-1,TGTGCCAGCAGTCTAGGGCTGAAGAATGAGCAGTTCTTC,CASSLGLKNEQFF
NA,TRBV4-1,NA,TRBJ2-5,TGCGCCAGCAGCCAAGAGTCCGATGGGGAGACCCAGTACTTC,CASSQESDGETQYF
NA,TRBV7-2,NA,TRBJ2-7,TGTGCCAGCAGCCAGTACCTAGGGGGAGCCTACGAGCAGTACTTC,CASSQYLGGAYEQYF
TRBD2,TRBV10-3,NA,TRBJ2-3,TGTGCCCACGGCGAGCGGGGGGGCGGAGATACGCAGTATTTT,CAHGERGGGDTQYF
NA,TRBV6-5,few,TRBJ2-4,TGTGCCAGCAGCCCCTCGGCCGAGGGGAACATTCAGTACTTC,CASSPSAEGNIQYF
NA,TRBV19,few,TRBJ2-1,TGTGCCAGTAGTATGGGGTGGGGCTTTAGCAATGAGCAGTTCTTC,CASSMGWGFSNEQFF
NA,TRBV6-5,NA,TRBJ1-2,TGTGCCAGCAGTTCGCCATACCGCTCTAACTATGGCTACACCTTC,CASSSPYRSNYGYTF
NA,TRBV4-1,NA,TRBJ1-6,TGCGCCAGCAGCCAGGTGACTTCTCAACCCCTCCACTTT,CASSQVTSQPLHF
NA,TRBV14,few,TRBJ2-4,TGTGCCAGCAGTCCCGGAGATCAGGGTATATCAAACATTCAGTACTTC,CASSPGDQGISNIQYF
TRBD1,TRBV5-4,NA,TRBJ1-4,TGTGCCAGCAGCCCCGGGACAGGGCTGACTAATGAAAAACTGTTTTTT,CASSPGTGLTNEKLFF
NA,TRBV7-6,many,TRBJ2-4,TGTGCCAGCAGCTTAGTCCCCTACACAGAGACACTTCTAGATGCCAAAAACATTCAGTACTTC,CASSLVPYTETLLDAKNIQYF
NA,TRBV29-1,many,TRBJ1-1,TGCAGCGTTACCCGCATGAACACTGAAGCTTTCTTT,CSVTRMNTEAFF
NA,TRBV7-8,NA,TRBJ2-3,TGTGCCAGCAGCTTTTCGGGGGGCATGGATACGCAGTATTTT,CASSFSGGMDTQYF
NA,TRBV4-1,once,TRBJ2-1,TGCGCCAGCAGCCAAACCAGGGACCCTTACAACAATGAGCAGTTCTTC,CASSQTRDPYNNEQFF
TRBD2,TRBV27,NA,TRBJ2-7,TGTGCCAGCAGTTTCGCGGGGGAGGGATACGAGCAGTACTTC,CASSFAGEGYEQYF
NA,TRBV12-3/TRBV12-4,NA,TRBJ2-3,TGTGCCAGCAGTTTTGGAGGGGGAGGCACAGATACGCAGTATTTT,CASSFGGGGTDTQYF
NA,TRBV28,NA,TRBJ2-5,TGTGCCAGCAGCTGGCAGCCGGGGGAGACCCAGTACTTC,CASSWQPGETQYF